The entry below gives a single T cell receptor beta chain sequence along with its context. Authors' data handling: Amplification from reference gene primers served as the basis for estimated nucleated cell counts. The assay was immunoSEQ multiplex PCR, and TCRdb's table has in-frame clones only and misses some. V, J and clone size are taken as reported in that table, and D and trimming were inferred from the DNA itself. The sample lists about 190,000 clones, 85% to 90% occurring once. This sample was included in a study of blood T cell repertoires in COVID-19. The wider study: PBMCs, B-cell-depleted T cells, or T cells were the source of the cDNA or gDNA that made up the material.

The CDR3 length is 11 residues. V gave up 5 bases and J gave up 6 bases, with 4 bases separating them. The germline gives CDR1 SEHNR, CDR2 FQNEAQ (reference sequence). The TCR comes from a man in his fifties with acute or convalescent COVID-19. The chain uses TRBV7-9 and TRBJ2-2; D remains ambiguous. Source material: peripheral blood. The CDR3 is CASSPSGELFF. CDR3 in DNA: TGTGCCAGCAGCCCATCCGGGGAGCTGTTTTTT.